The sample holds a few counts of the clone carrying this T cell receptor (beta chain). As yet, its antigen is unknown. This PCR relied on a set of 60 Vbeta primers and 13 Jbeta primers. In the original workflow: An analysis performed later counted 75 million to 80 million unique TCR beta chains (roughly 11 million of them shared). Here immunoSEQ multiplex PCR was the method, and the copy in TCRdb shows in-frame clones only, minus some. V, J and clone size are those of that table, while D and trimming were read from the DNA. This sample has 75,000 to 90,000 clones; roughly a tenth occur once, and the top ten carry roughly a quarter. The sample belongs to a study of cytomegalovirus exposure and HLA in healthy donors. Per germline, CDR1 MNHEY and CDR2 SVGAGI. There are 13 residues in the CDR3. The V end lost 5 bases, the J end lost 3 bases, and 8 bases lay between the germline ends. Study-wide points: Within a later analysis, the majority of CMV-associated TCR beta chains appeared HLA-restricted.

This TCR was recovered from a man in his sixties in good health and CMV-seropositive. The sequenced sample consisted of PBMCs. The chain links TRBV6-5 to TRBJ1-5; no reliable D call. CDR3 sequence (DNA): TGTGCCAGCAGTCCTGCGAACAATCAGCCCCAGCATTTT. Protein sequence: CASSPANNQPQHF.